This is a list of T cell receptor beta chains from one sample in a study of blood T cell repertoires in COVID-19. Profiled with immunoSEQ multiplex PCR; TCRdb holds only in-frame clones, not every one. The sample carries nearly 60,000 clones, 90% recorded once. Specimen: peripheral blood. The receptors here all came from a man in his sixties with active COVID-19. Both conserved end residues are trimmed from each CDR3. D genes are given only for firm matches.

J,V,length,D,CDR3
TRBJ2-2,TRBV27,10,-,ASSALTGELF
TRBJ2-2,TRBV3-1/TRBV3-2,13,-,ASSHYPRGTGELF
TRBJ1-6,TRBV6-5,13,TRBD1,ASSYAGQGNSPLH
TRBJ1-1,TRBV18,15,-,ASSPRIATGKVTEAF
TRBJ2-1,TRBV29-1,9,TRBD2,SPAGADEQF
TRBJ2-7,TRBV9,13,-,ASSVKDSHTYEQY
TRBJ1-2,TRBV6-5,11,TRBD1,ASTRRQGDGYT
TRBJ2-2,TRBV29-1,12,TRBD2,STQAGVGTGELF
TRBJ1-1,TRBV5-4,13,-,ASSWGVLGDTEAF
TRBJ2-7,TRBV7-9,12,-,ASSLAGGSSEQY
TRBJ1-1,TRBV19,12,-,ASSRAVENTEAF
TRBJ2-1,TRBV2,13,TRBD2,ASSSGTSGAGEQF
TRBJ1-1,TRBV6-5,12,-,ASSTTQGRRGAF
TRBJ2-5,TRBV3-1/TRBV3-2,16,TRBD2,ASSHPFESSGGEETQY
TRBJ2-4,TRBV19,15,TRBD2,ASATDRSGSLQNIQY
TRBJ1-5,TRBV19,13,TRBD1,ASSPGQGFGQPQH
TRBJ1-5,TRBV30,10,-,AWSVNKGAQH
TRBJ2-2,TRBV18,12,-,ASSPERNTGELF
TRBJ2-2,TRBV14,15,-,ASSQDSSVRLTGELF
TRBJ1-6,TRBV15,14,TRBD1,ATSLTRQGGNSPLH
TRBJ1-2,TRBV18,13,TRBD1,ASSPAGQGEGGYT
TRBJ1-1,TRBV20-1,9,-,SVLIKTEAF
TRBJ2-1,TRBV10-3,10,-,AIGDWGDEQF
TRBJ2-5,TRBV11-2,13,TRBD1,ASSLRGGQGETQY
TRBJ1-2,TRBV19,10,TRBD1,ASAGQEDQNT
TRBJ1-4,TRBV18,13,-,ASSPLSLNSRGLF
TRBJ1-6,TRBV28,12,TRBD1,ASRDGTVNSPLH
TRBJ2-5,TRBV21-1,14,-,ASSANPGRSTETQY
TRBJ2-1,TRBV5-1,13,-,ASSKGQEGYNEQF
TRBJ1-1,TRBV29-1,11,-,SVEGGFGTEAF
TRBJ2-1,TRBV27,10,-,ASSHSYNEQF
TRBJ2-5,TRBV27,13,-,ASSPRWEAVETQY
TRBJ2-7,TRBV4-3,12,TRBD2,ASSQGGRAYEQY
TRBJ1-5,TRBV19,14,TRBD1,ASSNGQGGSNQPQH
TRBJ1-3,TRBV6-5,10,-,ASFEPGNTIY
TRBJ1-1,TRBV5-5,13,TRBD1,ASSPLGQVNTEAF
TRBJ2-7,TRBV6-6,9,-,ASSPLYEQY
TRBJ2-2,TRBV7-8,13,-,ASSFRETAGGELF
TRBJ1-5,TRBV2,12,TRBD1,ASTLGQGGQPQH
TRBJ2-3,TRBV6-5,10,-,ASSASTDTQY
TRBJ2-7,TRBV5-4,13,TRBD2,ASSLVSSGRYEQY
TRBJ2-1,TRBV24-1,14,-,ATSPPGDSAYNEQF
TRBJ2-3,TRBV4-1,12,-,ASSQGGASHTQY
TRBJ1-4,TRBV12-3/TRBV12-4,11,-,ASGRGAREKLF
TRBJ1-5,TRBV28,15,TRBD1,ASSSGEGQGRNQPQH
TRBJ1-2,TRBV7-2,13,-,ASSLTRVYGSGYT
TRBJ2-2,TRBV5-1,14,TRBD1,ASSLGQGALAGELF
TRBJ2-3,TRBV11-3,13,TRBD1,ASSPGQGSGDTQY
TRBJ2-5,TRBV7-6,17,TRBD2,ASSLDPSGGADPSETQY
TRBJ1-1,TRBV27,13,TRBD1,ASSVTGGIGTEAF
TRBJ1-4,TRBV9,13,-,ASSVLPKRGEKLF
TRBJ1-1,TRBV27,9,-,ASRRDTEAF
TRBJ1-1,TRBV27,13,-,AAGGPGRMGTEAF
TRBJ2-6,TRBV7-3,11,-,ASRRTGANVLT